The entry below gives a single TCR beta chain sequence along with its context. PCR employed 60 Vbeta and 13 Jbeta primers. The repertoire was sequenced with immunoSEQ multiplex PCR; TCRdb's copy has only in-frame clones and lacks some. This sample contains roughly 42,000 clones. The data stem from a study of cytomegalovirus exposure and HLA in healthy donors. The clonotype comes from a man aged 25 to 45 in good health and CMV-seronegative. Input material: PBMCs.

The CDR3 here is CASSPTSSYEQYF. The CDR3 DNA is TGTGCCAGCTCACCGACTAGCTCCTACGAGCAGTACTTC. This chain connects TRBV18 to TRBJ2-7, with D possibly matching TRBD2 (6 bases). V gave up 3 bases and J gave up 0 bases, with 6 bases separating them. The CDR3 is made up of 13 amino acids. The germline gives CDR1 KGHSH, CDR2 LQKENI.